Listed here is a single T cell receptor beta chain. Its matching antigen is unknown. The source of the sample is a study of cytomegalovirus exposure and HLA in healthy donors. Trimming shortened V by 5 bases and J by 8 bases, and 9 bases separated the two germline ends. The CDR3 loop spans 11 amino acids. Per the germline V gene, CDR1 is MNHNY and CDR2 is SVGAGI (reference sequence). PCR employed 60 Vbeta and 13 Jbeta primers. Here immunoSEQ multiplex PCR was the method, and the copy in TCRdb shows in-frame clones only, minus some. The table shows around 120,000 clones, with around 76% occurring only once. Study results and limitations: Sequencing likely caused a cluster of highly shared sequence variants.

The receptor was derived from a man in his sixties in good health and CMV-seropositive. The chain has TRBV6-6 and TRBJ1-2; D unclear. Sequencing input: PBMCs. The CDR3 is CASSVLKGYTF. In DNA form, the CDR3 reads TGTGCCAGCAGTGTACTGAAAGGCTACACCTTC.